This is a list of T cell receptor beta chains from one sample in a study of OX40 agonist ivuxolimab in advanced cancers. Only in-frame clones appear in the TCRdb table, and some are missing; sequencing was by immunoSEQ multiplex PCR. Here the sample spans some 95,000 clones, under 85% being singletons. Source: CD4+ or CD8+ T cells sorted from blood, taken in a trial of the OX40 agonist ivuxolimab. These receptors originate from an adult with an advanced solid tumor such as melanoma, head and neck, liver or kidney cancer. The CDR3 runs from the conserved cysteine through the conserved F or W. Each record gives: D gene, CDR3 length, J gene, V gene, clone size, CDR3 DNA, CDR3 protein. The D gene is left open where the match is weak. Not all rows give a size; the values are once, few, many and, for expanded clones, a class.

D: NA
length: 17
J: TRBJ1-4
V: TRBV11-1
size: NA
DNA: TGTGCCAGCAGCCGGTCATCCGGGACAACAACTAATGAAAAACTGTTTTTT
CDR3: CASSRSSGTTTNEKLFF

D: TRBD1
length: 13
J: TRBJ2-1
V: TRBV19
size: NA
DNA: TGTGCCAGCGCGACAGGGCCATACAATGAGCAGTTCTTC
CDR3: CASATGPYNEQFF

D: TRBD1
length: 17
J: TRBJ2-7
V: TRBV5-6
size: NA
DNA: TGTGCCAGCAGCTTGGGCCGACAGGGGGCGATTTTCTACGAGCAGTACTTC
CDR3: CASSLGRQGAIFYEQYF

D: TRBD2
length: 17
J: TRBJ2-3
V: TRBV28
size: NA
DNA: TGTGCCAGCAGTCCCCCGTCAGCGGGATCTTTTACGGATACGCAGTATTTT
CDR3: CASSPPSAGSFTDTQYF

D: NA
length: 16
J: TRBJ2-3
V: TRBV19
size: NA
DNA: TGTGCCAGTAGTATAGAAACAGGAACTAGCACAGATACGCAGTATTTT
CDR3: CASSIETGTSTDTQYF

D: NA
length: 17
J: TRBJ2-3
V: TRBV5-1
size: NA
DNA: TGCGCCAGCAGCTTGGGACAGATGGGAGAGGGTGCAGATACGCAGTATTTT
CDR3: CASSLGQMGEGADTQYF

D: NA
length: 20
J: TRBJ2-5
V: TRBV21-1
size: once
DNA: TGTGCCAGCAGCAAAAGACGTTGGGTCGAGGCTAGCGGGAGCGGTGAGACCCAGTACTTC
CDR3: CASSKRRWVEASGSGETQYF

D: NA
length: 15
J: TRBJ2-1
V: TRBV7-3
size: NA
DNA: TGTGCCAGCAGCTTAACGGGACAAGAATTCAATGAGCAGTTCTTC
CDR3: CASSLTGQEFNEQFF

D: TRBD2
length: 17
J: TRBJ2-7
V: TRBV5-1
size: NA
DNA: TGCGCCAGCAGCCCAGGGACTAGCGGGCAGAGCTCCTACGAGCAGTACTTC
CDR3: CASSPGTSGQSSYEQYF

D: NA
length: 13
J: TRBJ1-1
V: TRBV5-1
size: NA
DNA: TGCGCCAGCAGCTTGTCACTGAACACTGAAGCTTTCTTT
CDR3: CASSLSLNTEAFF

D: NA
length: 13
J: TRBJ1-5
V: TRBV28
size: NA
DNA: TGTGCCAGCAGTTTCAGCCTCAATCAGCCCCAGCATTTT
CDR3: CASSFSLNQPQHF

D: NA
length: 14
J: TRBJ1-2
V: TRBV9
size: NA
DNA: TGTGCCAGCAGCGTAGATTTGAAGGGGGATGGCTACACCTTC
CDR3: CASSVDLKGDGYTF

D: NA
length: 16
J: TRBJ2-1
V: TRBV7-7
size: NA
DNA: TGTGCTAGCAGCTTGACCCCCGCAGGGCCCTACAATGAGCAGTTCTTC
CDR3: CASSLTPAGPYNEQFF

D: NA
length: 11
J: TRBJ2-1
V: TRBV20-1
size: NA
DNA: TGCAGTGCTAGGGGCGTGGTCGAGCAGTTCTTC
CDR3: CSARGVVEQFF

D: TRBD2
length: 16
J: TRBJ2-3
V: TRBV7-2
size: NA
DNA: TGTGCCAGCAGCAATTATGGACTAGCGGGAGGAGATACGCAGTATTTT
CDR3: CASSNYGLAGGDTQYF

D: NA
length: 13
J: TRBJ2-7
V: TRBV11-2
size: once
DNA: TGTGCCAGCAGCCCCGACCTATTTAGCGAGCAGTACTTC
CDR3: CASSPDLFSEQYF

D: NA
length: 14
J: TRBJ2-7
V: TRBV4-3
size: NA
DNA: TGCGCCAGCAGCCCCAGGAAGGGATCCTACGAGCAGTACTTC
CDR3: CASSPRKGSYEQYF

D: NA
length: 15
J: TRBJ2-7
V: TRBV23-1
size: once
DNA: TGCGCCAGCAGTCAATTAACGGAGGGCTCCTACGAGCAGTACTTC
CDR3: CASSQLTEGSYEQYF

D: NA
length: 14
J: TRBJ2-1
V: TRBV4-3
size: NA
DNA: TGCGCCAGCAGCCAAGGCCTTGGGCGAGGGGAGCAGTTCTTC
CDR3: CASSQGLGRGEQFF

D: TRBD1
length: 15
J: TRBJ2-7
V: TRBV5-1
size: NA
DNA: TGCGCCAGCAGCTTCGGGACAGGGGGCTGGAGGAAGCAGTACTTC
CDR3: CASSFGTGGWRKQYF

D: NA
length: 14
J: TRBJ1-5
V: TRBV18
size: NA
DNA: TGTGCCAGCTCACCGCCACAGGCGGACCAGCCCCAGCATTTT
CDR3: CASSPPQADQPQHF

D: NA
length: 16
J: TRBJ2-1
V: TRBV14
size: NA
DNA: TGTGCCAGCAGCCCAAGGTGGCAGGGGGGTTACAATGAGCAGTTCTTC
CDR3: CASSPRWQGGYNEQFF